This note documents a single T cell receptor (beta chain) sequence. The sample comes from a study of blood T cell repertoires in COVID-19. Study in general: From the United States, Italy and Spain came samples of acute and convalescent COVID-19.

CDR3 length equals 16 residues. Trimming cost V 4 bases and J 6 bases; bases outside gene matches: 14. The germline V gene has CDR1 LNHDA and CDR2 SQIVND (reference sequence). Cohorts were based on clinical histories the participants reported. Exposed study participants had met a COVID-19 case within 2 weeks before entry. Original processing notes: Amplification of reference gene primers provided the estimated nucleated cell counts. The table came from immunoSEQ multiplex PCR; TCRdb's copy has only in-frame clones and leaves some out. V, J and clone size are those of that table, while D and trimming were read from the DNA. The sample consists of about 150,000 clones, approximately 86% of them appearing once.

The clonotype comes from a woman aged 40-49 years who had been exposed to COVID-19. The specimen sequenced was PBMCs or T cells enriched from blood (not recorded which). J is TRBJ1-1 and V is TRBV19; 7 bases line up with TRBD1. The CDR3, as DNA: TGTGCCAGTAGTAAGACAGGGTGGTCCGAAAACTCTGAAGCTTTCTTT. Amino acid sequence: CASSKTGWSENSEAFF.